Listed here are 9 T cell receptor beta chains from one sample, sequenced in a study of human T cells and chemical hapten exposure. This sample's time point: patch test 3, about 24 weeks after DPC sensitization. Treatment noted: therapeutic diphenylcyclopropenone sensitization with weekly scalp DPC. TCRdb analysed the RACE reads with MiXCR anew, one entry per CDR3 protein. This table has tens of thousands of distinct CDR3 sequences, around 9.9% appearing once. Sequenced material: whole blood, taken in connection with sensitization to the hapten diphenylcyclopropenone (DPC). These TCRs come from a woman in her 30s with alopecia areata. Some clones in this sample may be carry-over from other donors' samples.

This chain uses TRBV20-1 with TRBJ2-5; 10 bases line up with TRBD1. Losses at the gene ends were 5 bases for V and 4 bases for J; bases not matched to a gene: 4. Germline V lookup: CDR1 DFQATT, CDR2 SNEGSKA (reference sequence). The CDR3 totals 13 residues. The CDR3: CSAGTGDLETQYF. The CDR3 coding sequence is TGCAGTGCTGGGACAGGGGATCTAGAGACCCAGTACTTC.

This clonotype was counted only a few times. The chain combines TRBV19 with TRBJ2-4; 9 bases line up with TRBD1. CDR1 is LNHDA, CDR2 SQIVND, per germline (reference sequence). The CDR3 runs 15 residues. J lost 8 bases, V lost 5 bases, and 10 bases had no gene match. As DNA, the CDR3 is TGTGCCAGTAGTGTACAGGGGGCCCAGACCGACATTCAGTACTTC. This codes for CASSVQGAQTDIQYF.

This clonotype was observed many times. V gene TRBV9 combines with J gene TRBJ2-5; possibly TRBD2 for D (5 bases). CDR1 is SGDLS, CDR2 YYNGEE, per germline. The CDR3 is 16 residues long. The V and J ends lost 0 bases and 2 bases respectively, with 14 bases between them. This CDR3 reads CASSVGHRGPQETQYF. The CDR3 DNA reads TGTGCCAGCAGCGTAGGGCACCGGGGTCCTCAAGAGACCCAGTACTTC.

This clonotype has more than one count but fewer than ten. The chain is built from TRBV6-2 or TRBV6-3 and TRBJ2-3; D is possibly TRBD2 (6 bases). Germline CDR1 is MNHEY and CDR2 is SVGEGT. There are 14 residues in the CDR3. Trimming took 7 bases from V and 5 from J, leaving 16 bases between them. CDR3 region: CASTGGGTLDTQYF. CDR3 DNA sequence: TGTGCCAGCACCGGCGGCGGGACTCTAGATACGCAGTATTTT.

This sequence joins TRBV19 and TRBJ2-3; D gene uncertain. This CDR3 spans 12 amino acids. Germline lookup yields CDR1 LNHDA and CDR2 SQIVND (reference sequence). V lost 5 bases and J lost 5, with 8 bases in between. CDR3 coding DNA: TGTGCCAGTAGTCTTGCCGTAGATACGCAGTATTTT. Its translation: CASSLAVDTQYF.

In its sample, this clonotype was seen many times. The chain joins TRBV10-3 to TRBJ1-5; TRBD1 aligns across 7 bases. The CDR3 contains 13 residues. The ends lost 5 bases at V and 7 bases at J; junction bases unmatched: 5. Germline values: CDR1 ENHRY, CDR2 SYGVKD. CDR3 amino acids: CAISPGTEQPQHF. As DNA, the CDR3 is TGTGCCATCAGTCCCGGGACAGAGCAGCCCCAGCATTTT.

There are many counts of this clonotype. V usage is TRBV5-1 and J usage is TRBJ2-3; perhaps TRBD2 as D (6 bases). Germline V gene lookup returns CDR1 SGHRS and CDR2 YFSETQ. With 6 bases removed from V and 4 bases from J, the gap between germline ends came to 12 bases. The CDR3 totals 13 residues. The CDR3 loop is CASKGTSADTQYF. The CDR3 nucleotides read TGCGCCAGCAAGGGGACTTCCGCAGATACGCAGTATTTT.

In this sample, this clonotype turned up a few times. V is TRBV4-1 and J is TRBJ1-3, with D unresolved. CDR1 and CDR2 (germline): MGHRA, YSYEKL. The CDR3 contains 12 residues. Trimming pared 8 bases from V and 0 bases from J, leaving 5 bases between. The chain's CDR3 is CASADSGNTIYF. The CDR3 DNA follows: TGCGCCAGCGCGGACTCTGGAAACACCATATATTTT.

CDR3 residues: CATRTSGDTGELFF. Here the CDR3 DNA reads TGTGCCACCAGGACTAGCGGGGACACCGGGGAGCTGTTTTTT. The rearrangement links TRBV24-1 to TRBJ2-2; 11 bases fit TRBD2. V dropped 7 bases and J dropped 3; count of bases not matched to a gene: 0. In germline, CDR1 is KGHDR, CDR2 SFDVKD. The CDR3 consists of 14 residues.